The entry below gives a single T cell receptor (beta chain) sequence along with its context. Its antigen is still unknown. There are no base qualities to consult, and no much larger clone falls within one base. The data were obtained in a study of shared clonotypes between healthy human individuals (dated by TCRdb to about 2020). For the study in its entirety: A few men and a couple of women, aged 18 to 49 years, made up the cohort. To estimate repertoire size and how much clonotypes are shared between individuals, the study performed deep sequencing of blood TCR repertoires from a few healthy adults. Different laboratories and diverse techniques were used to prepare libraries and sequence TCR repertoires, to increase sequencing depth and limit assay-specific biases. Per donor, three plates each were used for CD4 naive and CD4 memory, two for CD8 naive, and one for CD8 memory. Each donor's leukapheresis produced roughly between about 0.8 and 10 billion PBMCs.

CDR1 is given as ENHRY and CDR2 as SYGVKD, both from the germline V gene. The CDR3, from cysteine to phenylalanine, totals 12 residues. Only CDR3 DNA remains: 36 bases, in frame from the first base. V drops 9 bases and J drops 8 bases, leaving 16 bases in between. Using the deep immunoSEQ assay, multiplex PCR amplified TCR CDR3 regions from genomic DNA. Extracted genomic DNA from each cell subset was distributed evenly across all wells of several immunoSEQ 96-well plates, and each plate was treated as a replicate. For sorted subsets, each replicate PCR was loaded with 200 ng genomic DNA, equivalent to 32,000 or so T cell genomes. Purified libraries were quantified with a Qubit 3.0 fluorometer, sized on a Bioanalyzer 2100, and re-quantified with the KAPA Library Quantification kit. Each immunoSEQ 96-well plate was sequenced on its own single-read 150-cycle Illumina NextSeq 550 flow cell. Turning to the authors' computational methods: The immunoSEQ output contained only junctional sequences without quality scores, so filtering could not match that applied to full-length reads. To assign V/J genes and CDR3, sequences were annotated against IMGT germline references using PyIR, a Python wrapper for IgBLAST v1.9. Any read was removed if the V/J assignment was weak (E-value above 1e-6), the CDR3 was missing, or the read contained stop codons, out-of-frame junctions, or ambiguous translated residues. V3J clonotypes were defined as sequences sharing an identical inferred V gene, J gene, and CDR3 amino acid sequence. The percentage overlap between two repertoires was calculated by dividing the number of shared unique clonotypes by the size of the smaller repertoire. Three approaches were used to assess repertoire richness: RTK rarefaction, the Chao1 estimator, and Recon v2.1 estimates of unobserved clonotypes. OLGA was used to compute generation probabilities for all TCRbeta clonotypes that the gDNA method yielded from a handful of donors. TCRdb provides this immuneACCESS table in a form limited to in-frame rearrangements. Some clones are lacking; in checked studies, under half of them reflect an unresolved V gene, and why the rest are absent is not known. V, J and clone size reflect that table, while D and trimming were determined from the DNA. This sample is represented by some 2,400,000 clones; approximately 96% of them were singletons. The ten biggest clones cover 0.1% to 0.15% of the sample.

Healthy HIV-negative adults with no recently reported acute infections or vaccinations were included as donors. Every donor was a Caucasian adult living in Nashville, Tennessee, USA. CD4+ T cells were enriched by magnetic negative selection; naive cells were then positively selected on CD45RA, and the negative fraction formed the memory subset. After blood collection by leukapheresis, PBMCs were isolated using Ficoll-Histopaque density gradient centrifugation and then cryopreserved in the vapor phase of liquid nitrogen. Analytical flow cytometry was used to check the purity and quantity of each magnetically sorted T cell population. Each sorted fraction had its genomic DNA isolated and then quantified by UV absorbance on a Nanodrop 2000c. The investigation overall reported the following: Naive subsets generally had larger estimated clonotype richness than memory subsets. When a handful of donors were compared, the shared fraction of clonotypes was roughly 4.8% for naive CD4, 3.5% to 4% for naive CD8, 2.3% for memory CD4, and 0.35% to 0.5% for memory CD8. Because the study included a small number of donors, the genetic and exposure-history diversity represented was limited. Sampling was restricted to blood, and TCR repertoires in tissues likely differ from the TCR repertoires found in blood. Incomplete sequencing was indicated by rarefaction of sorted-subset datasets, despite the large sequencing depth. Pairwise subsampling indicated that sequencing depth was expected to affect the degree of clonotype sharing among donors. Higher generation probabilities were observed for clonotypes shared by all four sorted-subset donors than for non-shared clonotypes.

The receptor chain draws on TRBV10-3 and TRBJ1-2; TRBD1 is a possible D gene, resting on 5 matching bases. This TCR came from a man between 18 and 35 years old in good health. The specimen was naive CD4+ T cells sorted from blood. The cell subset or site tag for this specimen amounts to: CD45RA+ positively selected. The bases read TGTGCCATTTGGGACGGAGCAGAAGGCTACACCTTC. Its translation is CAIWDGAEGYTF.